Listed below are T cell receptor beta chains from one sample, sequenced in a study of T cell responses to AZD1222 COVID-19 vaccine. TCRdb keeps only in-frame clones here, not all; method: immunoSEQ multiplex PCR. The sample holds roughly 130,000 clones, 92% seen once. The sequencing here drew on peripheral blood, taken on day 0 of AZD1222 vaccination. These receptors originate from an adult in good health. The CDR3 runs from the conserved cysteine through the conserved F or W. The order of the fields is clone size, V gene, J gene, CDR3 length, D gene, CDR3 protein, CDR3 DNA. A D gene is named only where the DNA matches it firmly. The listing skips clone size in some rows; elsewhere it reads once, few, many or a size class.

>.|TRBV7-8|TRBJ1-1|15|TRBD1
CASSSDRGMNTEAFF
TGTGCCAGCAGCTCCGACAGGGGAATGAACACTGAAGCTTTCTTT
>once|TRBV10-3|TRBJ1-3|12|.
CAISEQANTIYF
TGTGCCATCAGTGAACAGGCAAACACCATATATTTT
>.|TRBV6-8|TRBJ1-1|14|.
CASSNRVLGTEAFF
TGTGCCAGCAGTAACAGGGTCCTGGGCACTGAAGCTTTCTTT
>.|TRBV9|TRBJ2-3|15|TRBD1
CASSDEGATWDTQYF
TGTGCCAGCAGCGATGAGGGGGCCACGTGGGATACGCAGTATTTT
>.|TRBV14|TRBJ2-1|16|TRBD2
CASSQDWGLAGGSPFF
TGTGCCAGCAGCCAAGATTGGGGACTAGCGGGGGGGTCGCCGTTCTTC
>.|TRBV5-4|TRBJ1-6|16|.
CASSRMQGAGNSPLHF
TGTGCCAGCAGCCGAATGCAGGGAGCCGGGAATTCACCCCTCCACTTT
>.|TRBV6-4|TRBJ2-1|15|TRBD1
CASRVRDRDNNEQFF
TGTGCCAGCAGAGTTCGGGACAGGGATAACAATGAGCAGTTCTTC
>.|TRBV7-2|TRBJ2-3|15|TRBD2
CASSLGAGGTDTQYF
TGTGCCAGCAGCTTAGGAGCGGGGGGAACAGATACGCAGTATTTT
>.|TRBV5-4|TRBJ1-5|14|.
CASSLRPSNQPQHF
TGTGCCAGCAGCTTGCGGCCTAGCAATCAGCCCCAGCATTTT
>.|TRBV7-8|TRBJ2-5|12|.
CASSLNRETQYF
TGTGCCAGCAGCTTAAATCGAGAGACCCAGTACTTC
>.|TRBV2|TRBJ1-4|16|.
CASSTSGQPTNEKLFF
TGTGCCAGCAGTACAAGTGGACAGCCAACTAATGAAAAACTGTTTTTT
>.|TRBV6-5|TRBJ1-4|15|TRBD1
CASSFRGQGYEKLFF
TGTGCCAGCAGCTTCCGCGGACAGGGATACGAAAAACTGTTTTTT
>.|TRBV19|TRBJ2-7|13|TRBD2
CASSMREGYEQYF
TGTGCCAGTAGTATGAGGGAGGGCTACGAGCAGTACTTC
>.|TRBV10-2|TRBJ2-7|13|.
CASRHRDHYEQYF
TGCGCCAGCAGGCACAGGGACCACTACGAGCAGTACTTC
>.|TRBV6-5|TRBJ2-7|14|TRBD1
CASGQGVLSYEQYF
TGTGCCAGCGGCCAGGGGGTCCTCTCCTACGAGCAGTACTTC
>.|TRBV7-2|TRBJ2-5|10|.
CASSSETQYF
TGTGCCAGCAGCTCGGAGACCCAGTACTTC
>.|TRBV11-3|TRBJ1-1|12|.
CASSWAGTEAFF
TGTGCCAGCAGCTGGGCCGGGACTGAAGCTTTCTTT
>.|TRBV28|TRBJ2-7|14|.
CASSRREVSYEQYF
TGTGCCAGCAGTCGACGGGAAGTCTCCTACGAGCAGTACTTC
>.|TRBV4-1|TRBJ1-2|14|.
CASSQSTGPYGYTF
TGCGCCAGCAGCCAGAGCACAGGGCCCTATGGCTACACCTTC
>.|TRBV7-7|TRBJ2-7|13|.
CASSRDRTYEQYF
TGTGCTAGCAGCCGGGACCGCACCTACGAGCAGTACTTC
>.|TRBV6-1|TRBJ1-5|15|.
CASSDRTGVNQPQHF
TGTGCCAGCAGTGACAGGACCGGGGTCAATCAGCCCCAGCATTTT